Following are 24 T cell receptor beta chains from one sample sequenced in a study of T cell changes during pregnancy in multiple sclerosis. The assay was immunoSEQ multiplex PCR, and TCRdb's table has in-frame clones only and misses some. The sample yields roughly 29,000 clones, less than 90% seen once. The sample consisted of CD8+ T cells from peripheral blood mononuclear cells, taken before pregnancy. The receptors were sampled from a female donor with multiple sclerosis, enrolled in a pregnancy study.

The chain recombines TRBV28 with TRBJ1-2, with 12 bases that match TRBD1. In germline, CDR1 is MDHEN, CDR2 SYDVKM. The V and J ends lost 2 bases and 0 bases, in that order; junction bases with no gene match: 4. The CDR3 extends over 17 amino acids. The CDR3 DNA sequence: TGTGCCAGCAGTTTAGGGACAGGGGGCCCCGCTAACTATGGCTACACCTTC. Its protein product is CASSLGTGGPANYGYTF.

This rearrangement joins TRBV5-6 to TRBJ2-1; 7 nucleotides line up with TRBD2. Germline CDR1 is SGHDT and CDR2 is YYEEEE. The CDR3 has 11 amino acids. Germline trimming cut 7 bases from V and 6 bases from J; bases unmatched to any gene: 1. The CDR3 protein is CASGGGNEQFF. DNA for the CDR3: TGTGCCAGCGGGGGGGGCAATGAGCAGTTCTTC.

The V call is TRBV6-5, the J call TRBJ1-4, with 8 bases matching TRBD1. Trimming cost V 0 bases and J 13 bases; bases outside gene matches: 10. CDR1 and CDR2 from the germline V gene are MNHEY and SVGAGI. The CDR3 extends over 15 amino acids. The CDR3 loop reads CASSYSTGVAQVLFF. The CDR3 DNA reads as TGTGCCAGCAGTTACTCGACAGGGGTTGCCCAAGTACTGTTTTTT.

The chain carries TRBV10-1 and TRBJ1-2; D gene uncertain. V lost 2 bases, J lost 4 bases, and 8 bases lay in between. This CDR3 has 13 residues. Germline CDR1 WNHNN, CDR2 SYGVQD (reference sequence). The CDR3 region has the DNA TGCGCCAGCAGTGAGGGAGGGAGCTATGGCTACACCTTC. Residues: CASSEGGSYGYTF.

V is TRBV5-4 and J is TRBJ1-1; 8 bases line up with TRBD1. V was clipped by 6 bases and J by 1 base; unmatched bases: 14. The CDR3 extends over 17 amino acids. Germline V gives CDR1 SGHNT, CDR2 YYREEE (reference sequence). Here the CDR3 DNA reads TGTGCCAGCATCAAACCCCCGGACAGGGAGGGGAACACTGAAGCTTTCTTT. It codes for CASIKPPDREGNTEAFF.

V is TRBV27 and J is TRBJ1-5; 9 positions match TRBD1. The CDR3 totals 14 residues. J lost 6 bases, V lost 3 bases, and 3 bases had no gene match. CDR1 is MNHEY and CDR2 is SMNVEV in the germline V gene (reference sequence). CDR3 sequence: CASSFTGGGQPQHF. The CDR3 coding sequence is TGTGCCAGCAGTTTCACAGGGGGCGGTCAGCCCCAGCATTTT.

The chain carries TRBV5-4 and TRBJ1-1, with D possibly being TRBD1 (5 bases). Germline CDR1 reads SGHNT; CDR2 reads YYREEE (reference sequence). The V end was cut by 4 bases, the J end by 1 base, with 11 bases between. This CDR3 contains 14 residues. CDR3 nucleotide sequence: TGTGCCAGCAGCGCGGGGGAGGGGAACACTGAAGCTTTCTTT. As protein: CASSAGEGNTEAFF.

This clone was detected only once. The chain employs TRBV6-6 and TRBJ2-7, with TRBD2 matching over 10 bases. The CDR3 contains 16 residues. V shed 0 bases and J 2 bases; nucleotides not matched to a gene: 4. The germline CDR1 and CDR2 sequences are MNHNY and SVGAGI (reference sequence). CDR3 in amino acids: CASSYSGLAETYEQYF. The CDR3 nucleotides read TGTGCCAGCAGTTACTCCGGACTAGCGGAGACCTACGAGCAGTACTTC.

The chain is built from TRBV25-1 and TRBJ1-1, with D perhaps matching TRBD1 (5 bases). This CDR3 is 13 amino acids long. The germline V gene has CDR1 MGHDK and CDR2 SYGVNS. Trimming removed 3 bases at V and 6 bases at J, with 11 bases between. The CDR3 region is CASSEGWGPEAFF. In DNA, the CDR3 is TGTGCCAGCAGTGAGGGGTGGGGCCCTGAAGCTTTCTTT.

This chain joins TRBV7-9 and TRBJ2-1; D is possibly TRBD1 (7 bases). Deletions cut 6 bases from V and 7 bases from J, with 10 bases between. The germline CDR1 and CDR2 sequences are SEHNR and FQNEAQ (reference sequence). This CDR3 region has 12 residues. CDR3 loop: CASREGANEQFF. The CDR3 nucleotides are TGTGCCAGCAGGGAGGGGGCGAATGAGCAGTTCTTC.

The chain recombines TRBV6-5 with TRBJ2-1; 10 bases are shared with TRBD1. The CDR3 has 14 residues. Trimming cost V 2 bases and J 8 bases; bases outside gene matches: 3. Germline CDR1 reads MNHEY; CDR2 reads SVGAGI. CDR3 amino acids: CASSYGTGVDEQFF. In DNA, the CDR3 is TGTGCCAGCAGTTACGGGACAGGGGTTGATGAGCAGTTCTTC.

This clone is classed as medium-sized. The chain joins TRBV5-5 to TRBJ2-3; perhaps TRBD1 as D (5 bases). Germline assignment: CDR1 SGHKS and CDR2 YYEKEE (reference sequence). The CDR3 spans 16 residues. V lost 0 bases and J 2 bases, leaving 13 bases between the germline ends. CDR3 sequence (DNA): TGTGCCAGCAGCTTGGGGCGCACAGGAACCACAGATACGCAGTATTTT. This translates into CASSLGRTGTTDTQYF.

The V gene is TRBV6-5, the J gene TRBJ1-2, with D unresolved. The CDR3 length is 14 residues. Germline CDR1 is MNHEY and CDR2 is SVGAGI. V lost 4 bases to trimming and J lost 4 bases, with 13 bases between them. For the CDR3, the DNA is TGTGCCAGCAGTTCTCCTCCGGGATCCTATGGCTACACCTTC. It is translated as CASSSPPGSYGYTF.

The chain recombines TRBV4-1 with TRBJ1-1; 8 bases fit TRBD1. CDR3 length: 15 amino acids. Germline lookup yields CDR1 MGHRA and CDR2 YSYEKL. The V segment lost 5 bases and the J segment 6 bases; nucleotides outside the gene matches: 11. The CDR3 DNA reads as TGCGCCAGCAGCAACTTACAGGGGGGGAGGGCTGAAGCTTTCTTT. Residues: CASSNLQGGRAEAFF.

CDR3 in amino acids: CASSFPRDRVEETQYF. The DNA of the CDR3 is TGTGCCAGCAGCTTCCCACGGGACAGGGTAGAGGAGACCCAGTACTTC. This chain connects TRBV7-6 to TRBJ2-5, with TRBD1 identical over 9 bases. CDR1 and CDR2 from the germline V gene are SGHVS and FNYEAQ. J gave up 5 bases and V 3 bases, and 10 bases lay outside the gene matches. The CDR3 sequence is 16 residues long.

The rearrangement joins TRBV6-1 to TRBJ1-3; D may be TRBD1 (6 bases). The CDR3 contains 16 residues. Germline values: CDR1 MNHNS, CDR2 SASEGT. The germline V and J ends were trimmed by 0 bases and 4 bases, with 13 bases remaining between them. CDR3 DNA: TGTGCCAGCAGTGAAGCGTTGGGGGCGAGAGGAAACACCATATATTTT. Protein product: CASSEALGARGNTIYF.

This clone was detected only a few times. The chain combines TRBV6-4 with TRBJ2-2; the D gene is possibly TRBD1 (5 bases). This CDR3 has 13 residues. CDR1 MRHNA and CDR2 SNTAGT come from the germline V gene. The V end was cut by 3 bases, the J end by 3 bases, with 5 bases between. CDR3 in amino acids: CASSEQDTGELFF. CDR3 sequence (DNA): TGTGCCAGCAGTGAACAGGACACCGGGGAGCTGTTTTTT.

This clone is categorized as medium-sized. This sequence may be a read error, since a much larger clone differs from it by one base. This sample includes further DNA sequences coding for the same CDR3. The chain has TRBV14 and TRBJ1-2; a possible D gene is TRBD1 (5 bases). Trimming took 1 base from V and 2 from J, leaving 5 bases between them. Per the germline V gene, CDR1 is SGHDN and CDR2 is FVKESK. This CDR3 is 13 amino acids long. In DNA, the CDR3 is TGTGCCAGCAGCCAAGGACAGAACTATGGCTACACCTTC. Residues: CASSQGQNYGYTF. Combining the CDR3 with reference TRBV14 and TRBJ1-2 gives the whole variable domain EAGVTQFPSHSVIEKGQTVTLRCDPISGHDNLYWYRRVMGKEIKFLLHFVKESKQDESGMPNNRFLAERTGGTYSTLKVQPAELEDSGVYFCASSQGQNYGYTFGSGTRLTVV.

J is TRBJ1-2 and V is TRBV7-9; 9 nucleotides line up with TRBD1. This CDR3 comprises 16 residues. Trimming at V came to 3 bases and at J to 6 bases, leaving 11 bases not matched to a gene. Germline CDR1 is SEHNR and CDR2 is FQNEAQ (reference sequence). The chain's CDR3 is CASSFRDRDYSHGYTF. The DNA of the CDR3 is TGTGCCAGCAGCTTCCGGGACAGGGATTATTCGCATGGCTACACCTTC.

The rearrangement joins TRBV4-1 to TRBJ1-1; D remains unclear. Germline loops: CDR1 MGHRA, CDR2 YSYEKL. Trimming stripped 0 bases from V and 1 base from J, with 9 bases between. The CDR3 has 15 residues. Here the CDR3 reads CASSQEEEGNTEAFF. The CDR3, as DNA: TGCGCCAGCAGCCAAGAGGAGGAGGGGAACACTGAAGCTTTCTTT.

V gene TRBV2 combines with J gene TRBJ2-3; 9 bases are shared with TRBD2. The CDR3 runs 16 residues. V lost 5 bases, J lost 0 bases, and 6 bases stayed unmatched. Germline values: CDR1 SNHLY, CDR2 FYNNEI. The CDR3 loop reads CASSSSGGLSTDTQYF. The CDR3 DNA reads as TGTGCCAGCAGTAGCAGCGGGGGGTTGAGCACAGATACGCAGTATTTT.

The chain recombines TRBV6-1 with TRBJ2-3; 11 nucleotides agree with TRBD2. Germline trimming cut 8 bases from V and 4 bases from J; bases unmatched to any gene: 8. Germline V CDR1 and CDR2: MNHNS, SASEGT. The CDR3 covers 15 residues. In DNA form, the CDR3 reads TGTGCCAGCGCCTCTACTAGCGGGGGTGCAGATACGCAGTATTTT. It encodes CASASTSGGADTQYF.

The CDR3 spells CASSVAYIGRGEQFF. The CDR3 DNA reads TGTGCCAGCAGCGTAGCTTATATCGGTAGAGGTGAGCAGTTCTTC. This sequence joins TRBV9 and TRBJ2-1, with no clear D. The V end was cut by 0 bases, the J end by 9 bases, with 16 bases between. Germline assignment: CDR1 SGDLS and CDR2 YYNGEE. This CDR3 has 15 residues.

The genes are TRBV6-5 and TRBJ2-7, with D uncertain. The V end was cut by 4 bases, the J end by 2 bases, with 12 bases between. Germline V lookup: CDR1 MNHEY, CDR2 SVGAGI. There are 14 residues in the CDR3. The CDR3 loop reads CASSLMNGPYEQYF. CDR3 DNA sequence: TGTGCCAGCAGTTTGATGAATGGCCCCTACGAGCAGTACTTC.